This T cell receptor beta chain is from a study of Ad26.COV2.S vaccination and SARS-CoV-2 variants. V was shortened by 1 base and J by 2 bases, with 7 bases between the two germline ends. The CDR3 has 14 amino acids. The germline V gene has CDR1 SGHDT and CDR2 YYEEEE. Treatment in this sample: over 15 received Ad26.COV2.S at low or high dose, single or two shots; 5 received placebo; per-sample allocation not given. Collection of the samples took place on day 63 after the first injection of vaccine or placebo. TCRdb keeps only in-frame clones here, not all; method: immunoSEQ multiplex PCR. The sample lists 250,000 or so clones; roughly 89% were seen once.

This sample comprised peripheral blood, obtained in a trial of Ad26.COV2.S vaccine versus placebo. The TCR was taken from a person aged 18 to 59 who received the Ad26.COV2.S COVID-19 vaccine or a placebo. This rearrangement joins TRBV5-6 to TRBJ1-5, with D perhaps TRBD1 (6 bases). CDR3 DNA sequence: TGTGCCAGCAGCTTGAGGGGGGGCAATCAGCCCCAGCATTTT. It encodes CASSLRGGNQPQHF.